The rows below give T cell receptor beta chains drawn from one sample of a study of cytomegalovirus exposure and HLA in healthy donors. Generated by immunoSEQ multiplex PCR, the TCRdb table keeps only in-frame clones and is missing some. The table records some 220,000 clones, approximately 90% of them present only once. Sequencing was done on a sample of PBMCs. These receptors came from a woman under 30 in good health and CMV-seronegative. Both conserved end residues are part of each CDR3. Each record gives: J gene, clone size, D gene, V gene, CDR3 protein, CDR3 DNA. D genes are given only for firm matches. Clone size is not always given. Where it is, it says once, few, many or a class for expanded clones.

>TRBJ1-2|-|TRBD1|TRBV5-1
CASSSGTGRAGYTF
TGCGCCAGCAGCTCCGGGACAGGGAGAGCTGGCTACACCTTC
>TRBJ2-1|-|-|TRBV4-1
CASSLRQSTYNEQFF
TGCGCCAGCAGCCTGAGACAGAGTACTTACAATGAGCAGTTCTTC
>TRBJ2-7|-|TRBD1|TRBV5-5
CASSLGTGNYEQYF
TGTGCCAGCAGCTTAGGGACAGGTAACTACGAGCAGTACTTC
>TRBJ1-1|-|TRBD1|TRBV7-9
CASSSRGLENTEAFF
TGTGCCAGCAGCTCCAGGGGGTTGGAGAACACTGAAGCTTTCTTT
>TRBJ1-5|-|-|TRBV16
CASNRAGGQPQHF
TGTGCCAGCAACCGGGCGGGGGGCCAGCCCCAGCATTTT
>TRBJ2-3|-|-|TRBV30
CAWRRGGTQYF
TGTGCCTGGAGGAGGGGAGGTACGCAGTATTTT
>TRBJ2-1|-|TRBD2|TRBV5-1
CASSFGLAWDNEQFF
TGCGCCAGCAGCTTTGGACTAGCTTGGGACAATGAGCAGTTCTTC
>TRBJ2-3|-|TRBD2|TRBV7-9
CASSNGRRASTDTQYF
TGTGCCAGCAGCAACGGGAGGCGTGCTAGCACAGATACGCAGTATTTT
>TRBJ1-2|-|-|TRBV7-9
CASSLGPGPGYGYTF
TGTGCCAGCAGCTTGGGCCCAGGGCCCGGCTATGGCTACACCTTC
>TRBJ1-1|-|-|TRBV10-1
CASRQSLNTEAFF
TGCGCCAGCAGACAGAGTTTGAACACTGAAGCTTTCTTT
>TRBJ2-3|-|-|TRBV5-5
CASSLMASLFTDTQYF
TGTGCCAGCAGCTTGATGGCTAGTCTCTTCACAGATACGCAGTATTTT
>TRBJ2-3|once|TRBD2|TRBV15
CATFSAGGTDTQYF
TGTGCCACCTTTTCGGCGGGAGGTACAGATACGCAGTATTTT
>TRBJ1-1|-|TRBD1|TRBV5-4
CASSLALSGGNTEAFF
TGTGCCAGCAGCTTAGCTTTGTCAGGGGGGAACACTGAAGCTTTCTTT
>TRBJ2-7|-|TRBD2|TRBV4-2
CASSQIAGLAYEQYF
TGTGCCAGCAGCCAAATAGCGGGGCTAGCCTACGAGCAGTACTTC
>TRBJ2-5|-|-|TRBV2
CASRGDGGETQYF
TGTGCCAGCAGAGGGGACGGAGGGGAGACCCAGTACTTC
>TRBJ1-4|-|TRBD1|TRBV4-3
CASSLTTGTGDEKLFF
TGCGCCAGCAGCCTAACCACCGGGACAGGGGATGAAAAACTGTTTTTT
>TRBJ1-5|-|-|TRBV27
CASSPIATGRVGKPQHF
TGTGCCAGCAGTCCCATAGCCACAGGTAGGGTAGGTAAGCCCCAGCATTTT
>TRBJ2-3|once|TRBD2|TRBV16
CASSQGLAGTGTDTQYF
TGTGCCAGCAGCCAGGGACTAGCGGGGACCGGCACAGATACGCAGTATTTT
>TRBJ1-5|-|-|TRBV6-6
CASSNGEIQPQHF
TGTGCCAGCAGCAACGGGGAGATCCAGCCCCAGCATTTT
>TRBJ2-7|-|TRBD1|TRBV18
CASSPGTGGTYEQYF
TGTGCCAGCTCACCCGGGACAGGGGGGACCTACGAGCAGTACTTC
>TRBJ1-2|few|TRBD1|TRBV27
CASSMDRANYGYTF
TGTGCCAGCAGTATGGACAGGGCTAACTATGGCTACACCTTC
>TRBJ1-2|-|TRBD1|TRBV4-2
CASSQETGQGNYGYTF
TGTGCCAGCAGCCAAGAAACAGGACAGGGAAACTATGGCTACACCTTC
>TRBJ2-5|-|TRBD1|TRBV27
CASSLWDRGRRMDETQYF
TGTGCCAGCAGTTTGTGGGACAGGGGGCGCAGGATGGATGAGACCCAGTACTTC
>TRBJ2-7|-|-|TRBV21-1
CASSEKGGTEGIYEQYF
TGTGCCAGCAGCGAAAAGGGCGGGACCGAGGGGATCTACGAGCAGTACTTC
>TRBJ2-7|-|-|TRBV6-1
CASSAPFPGTEGAYEQYF
TGTGCCAGCAGTGCCCCCTTCCCCGGGACTGAGGGCGCCTACGAGCAGTACTTC
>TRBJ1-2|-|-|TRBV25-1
CASSGFEEYGYTF
TGTGCCAGCAGTGGGTTTGAGGAGTATGGCTACACCTTC
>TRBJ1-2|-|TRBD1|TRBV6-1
CASSEKTGYGYTF
TGTGCCAGCAGTGAAAAGACAGGGTATGGCTACACCTTC
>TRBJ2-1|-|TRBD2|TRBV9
CASTEGAGGLYNEQFF
TGTGCCAGCACCGAAGGAGCGGGAGGACTCTACAATGAGCAGTTCTTC
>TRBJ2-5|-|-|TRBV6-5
CASSRPGQQETQYF
TGTGCCAGCAGTCGGCCGGGACAACAAGAGACCCAGTACTTC
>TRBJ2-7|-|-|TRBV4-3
CASSQGHRQGGYEQYF
TGCGCCAGCAGCCAAGGTCACCGACAGGGAGGCTACGAGCAGTACTTC
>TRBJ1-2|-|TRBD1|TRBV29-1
CSAWTGNNGYTF
TGCAGCGCCTGGACAGGGAACAATGGCTACACCTTC
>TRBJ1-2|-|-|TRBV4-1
CASSQPVQGLKYGYTF
TGCGCCAGCAGCCAACCTGTACAGGGATTGAAATATGGCTACACCTTC
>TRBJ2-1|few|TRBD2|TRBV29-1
CSAPGGYNNEQFF
TGCAGCGCCCCGGGGGGATACAACAATGAGCAGTTCTTC
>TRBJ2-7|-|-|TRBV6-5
CASSLDRIPYEQYF
TGTGCCAGCAGCTTAGACAGGATCCCCTACGAGCAGTACTTC
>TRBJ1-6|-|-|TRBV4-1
CASSQVGADSPLHF
TGCGCCAGCAGCCAAGTTGGGGCAGATTCACCCCTCCACTTT